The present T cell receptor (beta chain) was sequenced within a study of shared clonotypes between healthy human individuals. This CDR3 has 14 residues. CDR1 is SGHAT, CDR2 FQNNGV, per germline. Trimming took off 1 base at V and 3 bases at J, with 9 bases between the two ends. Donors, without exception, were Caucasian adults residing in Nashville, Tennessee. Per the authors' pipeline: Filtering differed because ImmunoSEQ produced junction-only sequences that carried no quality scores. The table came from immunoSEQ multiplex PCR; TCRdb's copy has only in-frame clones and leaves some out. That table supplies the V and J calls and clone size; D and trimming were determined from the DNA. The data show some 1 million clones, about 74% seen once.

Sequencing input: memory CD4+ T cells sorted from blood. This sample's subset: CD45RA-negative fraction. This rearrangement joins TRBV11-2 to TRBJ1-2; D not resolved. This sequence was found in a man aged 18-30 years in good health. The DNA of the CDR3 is TGTGCCAGCAGCTTAGTGGAGGCAGACTATGGCTACACCTTC. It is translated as CASSLVEADYGYTF. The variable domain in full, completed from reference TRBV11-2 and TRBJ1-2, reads EAGVAQSPRYKIIEKRQSVAFWCNPISGHATLYWYQQILGQGPKLLIQFQNNGVVDDSQLPKDRFSAERLKGVDSTLKIQPAKLEDSAVYLCASSLVEADYGYTFGSGTRLTVV.